What follows are 19 T cell receptor beta chains derived from one specimen sequenced in a study of blood T cells in healthy people across ages. A sample-barcoded 5' primer and a J-beta primer mix were used in a second PCR of roughly 7 to 11 cycles. In TCRdb, the 5' RACE reads were re-called with MiXCR into one record per CDR3 protein. The table shows around 1,700,000 distinct CDR3 sequences, with roughly 30% occurring only once. Sequenced input: blood. The receptors come from a woman in her twenties or thirties in good health.

J is TRBJ2-7 and V is TRBV7-2; a weak D match, TRBD2 (5 bases). V lost 5 bases to trimming and J lost 2 bases, with 16 bases between them. Germline-derived CDR1 and CDR2 are SGHTA and FQGNSA. The CDR3 runs to 15 residues. The CDR3 here is CASSRDYPSTYEQYF. The CDR3 coding sequence is TGTGCCAGCAGCCGAGACTATCCGTCGACCTACGAGCAGTACTTC. Supplemented by reference TRBV7-2 and TRBJ2-7, the full variable domain reads GAGVSQSPSNKVTEKGKDVELRCDPISGHTALYWYRQSLGQGLEFLIYFQGNSAPDKSGLPSDRFSAERTGGSVSTLTIQRTQQEDSAVYLCASSRDYPSTYEQYFGPGTRLTVT.

A few counts support this clonotype. V is TRBV7-2 and J is TRBJ2-3, with D perhaps given as TRBD1 or TRBD2 (5 bases each). The ends were cut back, 1 base at V and 8 bases at J, with 10 bases in the middle. The CDR3 covers 13 residues. From germline, CDR1 is SGHTA and CDR2 FQGNSA. DNA of the CDR3: TGTGCCAGCAGCTTAGAAAGGGGACGTACGCAGTATTTT. Its translation: CASSLERGRTQYF.

This clonotype was observed a handful of times. This CDR3 is CASSDNGGDEAFF. The CDR3 nucleotides are TGTGCCAGCAGTGATAATGGGGGGGATGAAGCTTTCTTT. The rearrangement uses TRBV6-1 and TRBJ1-1; tentatively, D is TRBD1 (5 bases). Trimming cost V 3 bases and J 7 bases, with 12 bases left between them. Germline V lookup: CDR1 MNHNS, CDR2 SASEGT. The CDR3 has 13 amino acids.

This chain uses TRBV27 with TRBJ1-6; tentatively, D is TRBD1 (6 bases). Germline V gene data show CDR1 as MNHEY and CDR2 as SMNVEV (reference sequence). The CDR3 is 14 residues long. V was shortened by 0 bases and J by 7 bases, with 7 bases between the two germline ends. The CDR3 DNA reads TGTGCCAGCAGTTTATCGAGGGGGAATTCACCCCTCCACTTT. It is translated as CASSLSRGNSPLHF.

This clonotype was picked up a small number of times. V gene TRBV20-1 combines with J gene TRBJ2-7; 10 nucleotides agree with TRBD1. The CDR3 consists of 15 residues. The V and J ends lost 8 bases and 2 bases, in that order; junction bases with no gene match: 12. From germline, CDR1 is DFQATT and CDR2 SNEGSKA (reference sequence). The CDR3 is CSSFVPGQGPYEQYF. The CDR3 DNA reads TGCAGTTCTTTTGTACCGGGACAGGGGCCCTACGAGCAGTACTTC.

The V gene is TRBV29-1, the J gene TRBJ2-1, with a possible D match to TRBD2 (6 bases). The DNA end favors TRBJ2-7, so the J call may be wrong. This CDR3 is 16 amino acids long. CDR1 and CDR2 (germline): SQVTM, ANQGSEA. The CDR3 sequence is CSVVLVRGISYNEQYF. The CDR3 DNA reads TGCAGCGTAGTACTCGTTCGCGGGATCTCCTACAATGAGCAGTACTTC.

This clonotype turned up a few times. The chain recombines TRBV6-6 with TRBJ2-5, with D possibly matching TRBD2 (7 bases). V shed 5 bases and J shed 1 base, with 17 bases lying between them. This CDR3 has 16 amino acids. Germline CDR1 reads MNHNY; CDR2 reads SVGAGI (reference sequence). CDR3 sequence (DNA): TGTGCCAGCAGTCCTAGGGGGAGGGTAGCCCAAGAGACCCAGTACTTC. This translates into CASSPRGRVAQETQYF.

The chain couples TRBV19 to TRBJ1-1; the D gene is possibly TRBD1 (5 bases). The CDR3 extends over 17 amino acids. In germline, CDR1 is LNHDA, CDR2 SQIVND (reference sequence). Deletions cut 5 bases from V and 4 bases from J, with 23 bases between. The CDR3 nucleotides read TGTGCCAGTAGTGGCGTGGGGAGGAACCCCGGGGGCACTGAAGCTTTCTTT. It encodes CASSGVGRNPGGTEAFF.

This clonotype was recorded many times. The gene calls are TRBV12-3 or TRBV12-4 and TRBJ1-1; possibly TRBD1 for D (6 bases). The V end was cut by 6 bases, the J end by 1 base, with 9 bases between. This CDR3 has 13 residues. Written as DNA, the CDR3 is TGTGCCAGCAGCAAGGACAGGAACACTGAAGCTTTCTTT. This gives the protein CASSKDRNTEAFF.

This clonotype occurred a few times. This chain connects TRBV7-6 to TRBJ1-3, with 7 bases lining up with TRBD1. V gave up 5 bases and J gave up 2 bases; unmatched junction bases: 0. The CDR3 runs 13 residues. Germline V CDR1 and CDR2: SGHVS, FNYEAQ. Here the CDR3 reads CASSDRAGNTIYF. The CDR3 DNA is TGTGCCAGCAGCGACAGGGCTGGAAACACCATATATTTT.

On this clonotype itself: A junction boundary mismatches the germline segment, possibly from a read error. This chain links TRBV24-1 with TRBJ2-1; D gene ambiguous. The length of the CDR3 is 13 residues. The V gene's germline CDR1 is KGHDR and CDR2 SFDVKD. The CDR3 coding sequence is TGTACCACCAGTGATTTGCGTTATGGTGAGCAGTTCTTC. Translating it yields CTTSDLRYGEQFF.

The chain uses TRBV15 and TRBJ2-3; D ambiguous. This CDR3 is 13 amino acids long. V gave up 0 bases and J gave up 6 bases, with 7 bases separating them. Germline CDR1 LNHNV, CDR2 YYDKDF (reference sequence). The CDR3 DNA reads TGTGCCACCAGCAGAGATTTAGGGGATACGCAGTATTTT. Protein: CATSRDLGDTQYF. Full variable domain (rest looked up from reference TRBV15 and TRBJ2-3): DAMVIQNPRYQVTQFGKPVTLSCSQTLNHNVMYWYQQKSSQAPKLLFHYYDKDFNNEADTPDNFQSRRPNTSFCFLDIRSPGLGDTAMYLCATSRDLGDTQYFGPGTRLTVL.

This clonotype turned up a few times. This chain links TRBV12-3 or TRBV12-4 with TRBJ2-1; D is unclear. With 1 base removed from V and 7 bases from J, the gap between germline ends came to 8 bases. There are 13 residues in the CDR3. The CDR3 coding sequence is TGTGCCAGCAGTTTAGAAATTGGGAATGAGCAGTTCTTC. Amino acids: CASSLEIGNEQFF.

The CDR3: CASSVRGAGGYTF. The CDR3 region has the DNA TGTGCCAGCAGCGTTCGGGGGGCAGGTGGCTACACCTTC. V is TRBV9 and J is TRBJ1-2; D is perhaps TRBD1 (6 bases). Trimming took 2 bases from V and 7 from J, leaving 12 bases between them. This CDR3 has 13 residues. Germline V gene sequence: CDR1 SGDLS, CDR2 YYNGEE. The full variable domain, in which reference TRBV9 and TRBJ1-2 provide the parts outside the CDR3, is DSGVTQTPKHLITATGQRVTLRCSPRSGDLSVYWYQQSLDQGLQFLIQYYNGEERAKGNILERFSAQQFPDLHSELNLSSLELGDSALYFCASSVRGAGGYTFGSGTRLTVV.

Comment on this clonotype: This could be a read error, since a much larger clone is one nucleotide away. The chain couples TRBV29-1 to TRBJ2-1; TRBD2 matches at 7 bases. Germline CDR1 SQVTM, CDR2 ANQGSEA. The CDR3 totals 15 residues. Here the CDR3 reads CSVSGALRYYNERFF. As DNA, the CDR3 is TGCAGCGTTAGCGGGGCCCTCCGATACTACAATGAGCGGTTCTTC.

The sample holds a few counts of this clonotype. The genes are TRBV2 and TRBJ2-3, with TRBD2 identical over 14 bases. This CDR3 comprises 15 residues. Trimming at V came to 6 bases and at J to 11 bases, leaving 10 bases not matched to a gene. The germline V gene has CDR1 SNHLY and CDR2 FYNNEI. CDR3 in amino acids: CASREPGLAGVGQYF. CDR3 DNA: TGTGCCAGCAGAGAACCGGGACTAGCGGGAGTTGGGCAGTATTTT. Drawing the rest from reference TRBV2 and TRBJ2-3, the complete variable domain is EPEVTQTPSHQVTQMGQEVILRCVPISNHLYFYWYRQILGQKVEFLVSFYNNEISEKSEIFDDQFSVERPDGSNFTLKIRSTKLEDSAMYFCASREPGLAGVGQYFGPGTRLTVL.

This clonotype has only a few counts. Just one base apart from a much larger clone, this may be a read error. This rearrangement joins TRBV7-2 to TRBJ2-7, with D maybe TRBD2 (6 bases). Trimming took 4 bases from V and 3 from J, leaving 7 bases between them. There are 12 residues in the CDR3. The germline CDR1 and CDR2 sequences are SGHTA and FQGNSA. The CDR3 loop reads CASSWDCYEQYF. As DNA, the CDR3 is TGTGCCAGCAGCTGGGACTGCTACGAGCAGTACTTC.

This clonotype was found a few times. One end of the junction does not line up with germline, which may come from a read error. V is TRBV24-1 and J is TRBJ2-5, with TRBD2 identical over 10 bases. The CDR3 has 15 amino acids. CDR1 and CDR2 from the germline V gene are KGHDR and SFDVKD. In nucleotides, the CDR3 is TGTGCCGCCAGCGAGGGGACTAGCGTCCAAGAGACCCAGTACTTC. This gives the protein CAASEGTSVQETQYF.

The sample holds many counts of this clonotype. The CDR3 protein is CSVNSGQGANEQFF. CDR3 coding DNA: TGCAGCGTTAATTCGGGACAGGGGGCTAATGAGCAGTTCTTC. V is TRBV29-1 and J is TRBJ2-1; 12 bases line up with TRBD1. J lost 7 bases, V lost 5 bases, and 6 bases had no gene match. The germline CDR1 and CDR2 sequences are SQVTM and ANQGSEA. This CDR3 has 14 residues.